This T cell receptor (beta chain) was found in a study of shared clonotypes between healthy human individuals. Study-level information: Per-donor plates numbered three CD4 naive, three CD4 memory, two CD8 naive and one CD8 memory.

A note on this clone: Its specificity is not known.

Study outcomes and limitations: Exclusively blood specimens were collected; tissue repertoires likely differ.

TCRdb's copy holds only in-frame clones and misses some; the assay was immunoSEQ multiplex PCR. The sample contains fewer than 700,000 clones, around 96% of which appear only once. The ends lost 2 bases at V and 5 bases at J; junction bases unmatched: 3. Germline V CDR1 and CDR2: SGHDT, YYEEEE. This CDR3 comprises 13 residues. The naive CD8 fraction comprised CD45RO-negative cells positively selected for CCR7 and excluded terminally differentiated effector memory CD45RA+ cells. The sequence derives from a woman aged 25 to 39 in good health. The specimen was naive CD8+ T cells sorted from blood. The genes are TRBV5-6 and TRBJ2-7; TRBD2 agrees at 8 bases. CDR3: CASSFREGHEQYF. The CDR3 DNA reads as TGTGCCAGCAGCTTCCGGGAGGGCCACGAGCAGTACTTC.